Sequencing of this T cell receptor (beta chain) was carried out in a study of blood T cell repertoires in COVID-19. Looking at the study overall: PBMCs, B-cell-depleted T cells, or T cells were the source of the cDNA or gDNA that made up the material.

CDR1 and CDR2 from the germline V gene are GTSNPN and SVGIG (reference sequence). V was pared by 0 bases and J by 5 bases, with 8 bases of the junction left unmatched. This CDR3 has 15 residues. Libraries were prepared by immunoSEQ multiplex PCR; TCRdb keeps only in-frame clonotypes and omits some of them. The sample gives 150,000 or so clones, under 85% of which show up once; 10% to 15% is in the top ten. The chain links TRBV30 to TRBJ2-5; 8 bases fit TRBD1. This receptor was obtained from a man between 70 and 80 years old who had recovered from COVID-19. The sequenced sample consisted of peripheral blood. The CDR3 DNA sequence: TGTGCCTGGAGTGTACAGTCAGGGGGCACGGAGACCCAGTACTTC. Translating it yields CAWSVQSGGTETQYF.